The rows below give T cell receptor beta chains drawn from one sample of a study of vaccination and CD4 T cells after COVID-19. Their antigens remain unidentified. TCRdb re-called the PCR reads through MiXCR, storing one row per CDR3 protein. The sample yields some 22,000 distinct CDR3 sequences, 62% seen once. Sequenced here: CD4+ T cells from blood, cultured in vitro, sampled before SARS-CoV-2 vaccination. Receptors originate from a human donor who received a COVID-19 vaccine. CDR3s include the opening cysteine and the closing phenylalanine or tryptophan. Each record gives: V gene, clone size, J gene, D gene, CDR3 protein, CDR3 DNA. D genes are given only for firm matches. Expanded clones get a size class; other rows say once, few or many, or leave the size out.

V gene: TRBV7-9; clone size: -; J gene: TRBJ2-2; D gene: TRBD1; CDR3 protein: CASSLQDIGTGRAGELFF; CDR3 DNA: TGTGCCAGCAGCTTACAAGATATAGGGACAGGGCGCGCCGGGGAGCTGTTTTTT
V gene: TRBV7-9; clone size: -; J gene: TRBJ1-1; D gene: -; CDR3 protein: CASSLVSGNTEAFF; CDR3 DNA: TGTGCCAGCAGCTTAGTATCAGGGAACACTGAAGCTTTCTTT
V gene: TRBV7-9; clone size: -; J gene: TRBJ1-6; D gene: TRBD1; CDR3 protein: CASSLGTVQRSPLHF; CDR3 DNA: TGTGCCAGCAGCCTCGGGACAGTCCAACGTTCACCCCTCCACTTT
V gene: TRBV27; clone size: -; J gene: TRBJ2-7; D gene: TRBD2; CDR3 protein: CASSLYWRTSGDEQYF; CDR3 DNA: TGTGCCAGCAGTTTATATTGGCGGACTAGCGGGGACGAGCAGTACTTC
V gene: TRBV7-3; clone size: few; J gene: TRBJ2-1; D gene: TRBD2; CDR3 protein: CASSPGTSNEQFF; CDR3 DNA: TGTGCCAGCAGCCCCGGGACTAGCAATGAGCAGTTCTTC
V gene: TRBV6-1; clone size: -; J gene: TRBJ1-2; D gene: TRBD1; CDR3 protein: CASSQVDRGLFGYTF; CDR3 DNA: TGTGCCAGCAGTCAGGTGGACAGGGGGCTCTTTGGCTACACCTTC
V gene: TRBV12-3/TRBV12-4; clone size: -; J gene: TRBJ2-7; D gene: TRBD1; CDR3 protein: CASSLLTGVEQYF; CDR3 DNA: TGTGCCAGCAGTTTACTGACAGGGGTCGAGCAGTACTTC
V gene: TRBV7-9; clone size: -; J gene: TRBJ1-4; D gene: TRBD1; CDR3 protein: CASSLVAGGGEKLFF; CDR3 DNA: TGTGCCAGCAGCTTAGTGGCAGGGGGCGGTGAAAAACTGTTTTTT
V gene: TRBV19; clone size: once; J gene: TRBJ1-3; D gene: -; CDR3 protein: CASSIVLGEPVGNTIYF; CDR3 DNA: TGTGCCAGTAGTATCGTTTTGGGAGAGCCCGTTGGAAACACCATATATTTT
V gene: TRBV5-1; clone size: -; J gene: TRBJ2-3; D gene: TRBD1; CDR3 protein: CASRETGGLTDTQYF; CDR3 DNA: TGCGCCAGCAGGGAGACAGGGGGACTCACAGATACGCAGTATTTT
V gene: TRBV20-1; clone size: -; J gene: TRBJ1-5; D gene: -; CDR3 protein: CSAREVAGSGPQHF; CDR3 DNA: TGCAGTGCTAGAGAAGTGGCAGGGAGTGGGCCCCAGCATTTT
V gene: TRBV29-1; clone size: -; J gene: TRBJ2-5; D gene: TRBD1; CDR3 protein: CSVSRGGGETQYF; CDR3 DNA: TGCAGCGTTTCTCGAGGGGGCGGTGAGACCCAGTACTTC
V gene: TRBV7-9; clone size: few; J gene: TRBJ1-2; D gene: TRBD1; CDR3 protein: CASSLRETGDGYTF; CDR3 DNA: TGTGCCAGCAGCCTACGGGAGACAGGGGATGGCTACACCTTC
V gene: TRBV24-1; clone size: large; J gene: TRBJ2-3; D gene: -; CDR3 protein: CATSDLVNPQYF; CDR3 DNA: TGTGCCACCAGTGATTTGGTGAACCCGCAGTATTTT
V gene: TRBV5-1; clone size: -; J gene: TRBJ2-3; D gene: TRBD1; CDR3 protein: CASRGQGHTDTQYF; CDR3 DNA: TGCGCCAGCAGGGGACAGGGCCACACAGATACGCAGTATTTT
V gene: TRBV19; clone size: -; J gene: TRBJ2-1; D gene: -; CDR3 protein: CASSIDRGNSYNEQFF; CDR3 DNA: TGTGCCAGTAGTATAGATCGAGGAAACTCCTACAATGAGCAGTTCTTC
V gene: TRBV7-8; clone size: -; J gene: TRBJ1-1; D gene: -; CDR3 protein: CASSTRTGPTEAFF; CDR3 DNA: TGTGCCAGCAGCACCAGGACGGGGCCCACTGAAGCTTTCTTT
V gene: TRBV7-6; clone size: few; J gene: TRBJ2-5; D gene: -; CDR3 protein: CASSYGLQETQYF; CDR3 DNA: TGTGCCAGCAGCTACGGACTACAAGAGACCCAGTACTTC
V gene: TRBV7-2; clone size: -; J gene: TRBJ2-5; D gene: -; CDR3 protein: CASSRQSRETQYF; CDR3 DNA: TGTGCCAGCAGCCGACAGTCCCGGGAGACCCAGTACTTC
V gene: TRBV7-2; clone size: -; J gene: TRBJ1-3; D gene: TRBD1; CDR3 protein: CASSLGSGQGRRNTIYF; CDR3 DNA: TGTGCCAGCAGCTTGGGTTCAGGACAGGGAAGAAGAAACACCATATATTTT
V gene: TRBV20-1; clone size: -; J gene: TRBJ2-5; D gene: TRBD2; CDR3 protein: CSVDPGGREETQYF; CDR3 DNA: TGCAGTGTGGATCCGGGGGGGCGGGAAGAGACCCAGTACTTC
V gene: TRBV5-4; clone size: -; J gene: TRBJ2-5; D gene: TRBD2; CDR3 protein: CASSHSGGADRETQYF; CDR3 DNA: TGTGCCAGCAGTCATAGCGGGGGGGCCGATCGAGAGACCCAGTACTTC
V gene: TRBV5-4; clone size: -; J gene: TRBJ2-1; D gene: TRBD2; CDR3 protein: CASSPLAGLNNEQFF; CDR3 DNA: TGTGCCAGCAGCCCACTAGCGGGCCTTAACAATGAGCAGTTCTTC
V gene: TRBV6-1; clone size: once; J gene: TRBJ1-2; D gene: -; CDR3 protein: CASSLRSGGYTF; CDR3 DNA: TGTGCCAGCAGCCTGCGGAGTGGTGGCTACACCTTC
V gene: TRBV4-2; clone size: -; J gene: TRBJ2-3; D gene: TRBD2; CDR3 protein: CASSQSRRLAGDRTDTQYF; CDR3 DNA: TGTGCCAGCAGCCAAAGTAGGAGGCTAGCGGGAGATCGGACAGATACGCAGTATTTT
V gene: TRBV19; clone size: -; J gene: TRBJ2-5; D gene: -; CDR3 protein: CASSMGGLGQETQYF; CDR3 DNA: TGTGCCAGTAGTATGGGGGGTTTGGGCCAAGAGACCCAGTACTTC
V gene: TRBV6-2/TRBV6-3; clone size: -; J gene: TRBJ1-6; D gene: -; CDR3 protein: CASSNNGEGPLHF; CDR3 DNA: TGTGCCAGCAGTAATAATGGGGAGGGTCCCCTCCACTTT
V gene: TRBV6-5; clone size: -; J gene: TRBJ2-5; D gene: TRBD2; CDR3 protein: CASSYRGGGQETQYF; CDR3 DNA: TGTGCCAGCAGTTATCGCGGGGGGGGACAAGAGACCCAGTACTTC
V gene: TRBV15; clone size: -; J gene: TRBJ1-2; D gene: -; CDR3 protein: CATSRGAGYGYTF; CDR3 DNA: TGTGCCACCAGCAGAGGGGCAGGCTATGGCTACACCTTC
V gene: TRBV4-2; clone size: -; J gene: TRBJ1-4; D gene: -; CDR3 protein: CASSQDFRGATNEKLFF; CDR3 DNA: TGTGCCAGCAGCCAAGACTTCCGGGGTGCAACTAATGAAAAACTGTTTTTT
V gene: TRBV7-2; clone size: -; J gene: TRBJ2-7; D gene: -; CDR3 protein: CASSLSYTRSYEQYF; CDR3 DNA: TGTGCCAGCAGCCTGAGCTACACCCGCTCCTACGAGCAGTACTTC
V gene: TRBV30; clone size: -; J gene: TRBJ1-2; D gene: -; CDR3 protein: CAWIRLPGAGYGYTF; CDR3 DNA: TGTGCCTGGATACGTTTGCCGGGGGCAGGGTATGGCTACACCTTC
V gene: TRBV6-1; clone size: -; J gene: TRBJ2-5; D gene: TRBD1; CDR3 protein: CASSGQGLVKETQYF; CDR3 DNA: TGTGCCAGCAGCGGACAGGGTTTGGTCAAAGAGACCCAGTACTTC
V gene: TRBV20-1; clone size: -; J gene: TRBJ2-5; D gene: TRBD2; CDR3 protein: CSATSGGETQYF; CDR3 DNA: TGCAGTGCAACTAGCGGCGGGGAGACCCAGTACTTC
V gene: TRBV6-1; clone size: -; J gene: TRBJ1-4; D gene: -; CDR3 protein: CASSESRVEKLFF; CDR3 DNA: TGTGCCAGCAGTGAATCTAGGGTTGAAAAACTGTTTTTT
V gene: TRBV6-1; clone size: -; J gene: TRBJ1-1; D gene: -; CDR3 protein: CASRRDSEAFF; CDR3 DNA: TGTGCCAGCAGGAGAGACAGTGAAGCTTTCTTT
V gene: TRBV6-1; clone size: -; J gene: TRBJ1-5; D gene: TRBD1; CDR3 protein: CASSGGTGSNQPQHF; CDR3 DNA: TGTGCCAGCAGTGGCGGGACAGGGAGTAATCAGCCCCAGCATTTT
V gene: TRBV30; clone size: -; J gene: TRBJ1-1; D gene: -; CDR3 protein: CAWRKQGGPEAFF; CDR3 DNA: TGTGCCTGGAGGAAACAGGGCGGTCCGGAAGCTTTCTTT
V gene: TRBV6-1; clone size: -; J gene: TRBJ1-2; D gene: -; CDR3 protein: CASSITGSPMPTTSGYTF; CDR3 DNA: TGTGCCAGCAGTATTACAGGGTCCCCAATGCCGACCACCTCCGGCTACACCTTC
V gene: TRBV20-1; clone size: -; J gene: TRBJ1-1; D gene: -; CDR3 protein: CSARPNRPGESLRRARTEAFF; CDR3 DNA: TGCAGTGCTAGGCCCAACCGCCCGGGAGAAAGCCTCAGGAGGGCTCGGACTGAAGCTTTCTTT
V gene: TRBV5-1; clone size: -; J gene: TRBJ1-1; D gene: -; CDR3 protein: CASSLGQRIEAFF; CDR3 DNA: TGCGCCAGCAGCTTGGGACAGAGGATTGAAGCTTTCTTT
V gene: TRBV2; clone size: once; J gene: TRBJ1-5; D gene: TRBD1; CDR3 protein: CASRAGTGVQPQHF; CDR3 DNA: TGTGCCAGCAGGGCGGGGACAGGGGTACAGCCCCAGCATTTT
V gene: TRBV30; clone size: -; J gene: TRBJ1-2; D gene: -; CDR3 protein: CAWSVRRGWYGYTF; CDR3 DNA: TGTGCCTGGAGTGTCCGACGGGGCTGGTATGGCTACACCTTC
V gene: TRBV10-3; clone size: -; J gene: TRBJ1-1; D gene: TRBD1; CDR3 protein: CAITDRAGTEAFF; CDR3 DNA: TGTGCCATCACGGACAGGGCTGGTACTGAAGCTTTCTTT
V gene: TRBV7-8; clone size: -; J gene: TRBJ2-1; D gene: TRBD2; CDR3 protein: CASSFTSGGYNEQFF; CDR3 DNA: TGTGCCAGCAGTTTTACTAGCGGGGGCTACAATGAGCAGTTCTTC
V gene: TRBV19; clone size: -; J gene: TRBJ2-2; D gene: TRBD2; CDR3 protein: CASSKAGGELSGELFF; CDR3 DNA: TGTGCCAGTAGTAAGGCGGGGGGTGAATTATCCGGGGAGCTGTTTTTT
V gene: TRBV5-8; clone size: -; J gene: TRBJ1-6; D gene: -; CDR3 protein: CASSLRHRAKNSPLHF; CDR3 DNA: TGTGCCAGCAGCCTGCGGCACAGGGCAAAAAATTCACCCCTCCACTTT